This TCR beta chain appears in the sequencing data of a study of blood T cell repertoires in COVID-19. About the study: The analysed material was cDNA or gDNA that came from T cells, B-cell-depleted T cells, or PBMCs.

V lost 6 bases and J lost 7, with 21 bases in between. The CDR3 runs 16 residues. Germline assignment: CDR1 KGHSH and CDR2 LQKENI. Some clones are missing from TCRdb's copy, which holds only in-frame ones; the method was immunoSEQ multiplex PCR. The sample yields about 280,000 clones, approximately 88% seen once. The clonotype originates from a man between 50 and 59 years old with acute or convalescent COVID-19. The source material was peripheral blood. The V call is TRBV18, the J call TRBJ1-4, with D unclear. The CDR3: CASSPGPETGFEKLFF. The CDR3 DNA follows: TGTGCCAGCTCCCCGGGTCCCGAGACGGGGTTTGAAAAACTGTTTTTT.